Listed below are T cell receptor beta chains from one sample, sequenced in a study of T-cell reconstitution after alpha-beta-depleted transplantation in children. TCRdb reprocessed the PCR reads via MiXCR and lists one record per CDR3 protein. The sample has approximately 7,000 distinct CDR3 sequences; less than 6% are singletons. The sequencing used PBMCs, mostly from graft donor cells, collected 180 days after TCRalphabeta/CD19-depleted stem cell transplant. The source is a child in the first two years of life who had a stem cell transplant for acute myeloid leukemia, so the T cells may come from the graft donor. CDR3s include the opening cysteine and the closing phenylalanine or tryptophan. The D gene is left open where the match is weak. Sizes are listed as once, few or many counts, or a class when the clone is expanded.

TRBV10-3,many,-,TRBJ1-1,CAISERQMNTEAFF,TGTGCCATCAGTGAGCGACAGATGAACACTGAAGCTTTCTTT
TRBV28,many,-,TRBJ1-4,CASTADSTMIGKLFF,TGTGCCAGCACCGCGGACAGCACCATGATCGGAAAACTGTTTTTT
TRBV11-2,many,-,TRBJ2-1,CASSPHENEQFF,TGTGCCAGCAGCCCCCACGAGAATGAGCAGTTCTTC
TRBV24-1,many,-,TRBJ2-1,CATSDLTAYNEQFF,TGTGCCACCAGTGATTTAACAGCTTACAATGAGCAGTTCTTC
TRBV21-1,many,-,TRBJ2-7,CASSKVPRGLAAYEQYF,TGTGCCAGCAGCAAAGTACCCAGGGGACTAGCGGCGTACGAGCAGTACTTC
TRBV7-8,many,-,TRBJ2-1,CASSAERNEQFF,TGTGCCAGCAGCGCAGAGCGGAATGAGCAGTTCTTC
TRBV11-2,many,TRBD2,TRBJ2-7,CASSLGLAGLYEQYF,TGTGCCAGCAGCTTGGGACTAGCGGGTCTCTACGAGCAGTACTTC
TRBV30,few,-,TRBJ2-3,CAWIGSSGIVTDTQYF,TGTGCCTGGATAGGCAGCAGCGGAATAGTCACAGATACGCAGTATTTT
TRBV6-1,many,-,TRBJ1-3,CASSELGLTGNTIYF,TGTGCCAGCAGTGAATTAGGATTGACTGGAAACACCATATATTTT
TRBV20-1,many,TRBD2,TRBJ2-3,CSAIATIAGRADTQYF,TGCAGTGCCATAGCCACTATAGCGGGGAGGGCAGATACGCAGTATTTT
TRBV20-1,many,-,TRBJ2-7,CSARAPQSSYEQYF,TGCAGTGCTAGAGCGCCCCAGAGCTCCTACGAGCAGTACTTC
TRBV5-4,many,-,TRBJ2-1,CASSPRGEENNEQFF,TGTGCCAGCAGCCCGAGGGGGGAGGAGAACAATGAGCAGTTCTTC
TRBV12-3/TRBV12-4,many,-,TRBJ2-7,CASSGSSYEQYF,TGTGCCAGCAGTGGGTCCTCCTACGAGCAGTACTTC
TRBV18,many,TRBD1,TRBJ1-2,CASSPDRGYGYTF,TGTGCCAGCTCACCGGACAGGGGCTATGGCTACACCTTC
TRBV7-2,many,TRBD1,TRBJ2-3,CASRQGAGYTQYF,TGTGCCAGCAGGCAGGGGGCGGGATATACGCAGTATTTT
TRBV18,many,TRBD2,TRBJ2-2,CASSLGVAGATNTGELFF,TGTGCCAGCTCACTTGGGGTAGCGGGAGCCACGAACACCGGGGAGCTGTTTTTT
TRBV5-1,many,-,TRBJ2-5,CASSPFPGDQETQYF,TGCGCCAGCAGCCCCTTTCCAGGGGACCAAGAGACCCAGTACTTC
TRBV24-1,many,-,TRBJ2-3,CATSEAGSFTDTQYF,TGTGCCACCAGTGAGGCAGGATCTTTCACAGATACGCAGTATTTT
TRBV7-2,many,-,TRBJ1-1,CASSTGGEMNTEAFF,TGTGCCAGCTCAACGGGGGGGGAGATGAACACTGAAGCTTTCTTT
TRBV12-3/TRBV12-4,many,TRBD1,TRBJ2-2,CASSHTGVRSTGELFF,TGTGCCAGCAGTCATACAGGGGTCCGGAGCACCGGGGAGCTGTTTTTT
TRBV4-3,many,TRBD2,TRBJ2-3,CASSQVAGVVFSGSDTQYF,TGCGCCAGCAGCCAGGTAGCGGGAGTTGTTTTTTCGGGCTCGGATACGCAGTATTTT
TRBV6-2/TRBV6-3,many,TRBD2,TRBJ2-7,CASAGAPREQYF,TGTGCCAGCGCGGGAGCCCCTCGCGAGCAGTACTTC
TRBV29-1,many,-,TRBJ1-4,CSVGGRANEKLFF,TGCAGCGTTGGGGGCAGGGCTAATGAAAAACTGTTTTTT
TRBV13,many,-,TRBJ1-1,CASSVIGGFAFF,TGTGCCAGCAGTGTTATTGGGGGGTTTGCTTTCTTT
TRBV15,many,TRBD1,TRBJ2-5,CATSPRTGGMETQYF,TGTGCCACCAGCCCACGGACAGGGGGAATGGAGACCCAGTACTTC
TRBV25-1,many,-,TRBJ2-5,CASTYMLGRQETQYF,TGTGCCAGCACCTATATGTTGGGGCGGCAAGAGACCCAGTACTTC
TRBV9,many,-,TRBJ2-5,CASSGAVHQETQYF,TGTGCCAGCAGCGGAGCGGTGCACCAAGAGACCCAGTACTTC
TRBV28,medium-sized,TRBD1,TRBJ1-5,CASSSLGTGSNQPQHF,TGTGCCAGCAGTTCCCTCGGGACAGGCTCCAATCAGCCCCAGCATTTT
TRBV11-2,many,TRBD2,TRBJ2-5,CASSLEAGRKTQYF,TGTGCCAGCAGCTTAGAGGCCGGGAGGAAGACCCAGTACTTC
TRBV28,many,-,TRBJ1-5,CASTPGPHQPQHF,TGTGCCAGCACCCCTGGCCCTCATCAGCCCCAGCATTTT
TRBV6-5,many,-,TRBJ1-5,CASSYKFGRSNQPQHF,TGTGCCAGCAGTTACAAATTCGGCAGGTCCAATCAGCCCCAGCATTTT
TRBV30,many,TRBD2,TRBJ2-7,CAWSPARTSGSYEQYF,TGTGCCTGGAGTCCCGCCCGGACTAGCGGGAGCTACGAGCAGTACTTC
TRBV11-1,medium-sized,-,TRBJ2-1,CASSTDRNNEQFF,TGTGCCAGCAGCACGGACCGCAACAATGAGCAGTTCTTC
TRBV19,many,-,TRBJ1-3,CASSIVGGNTIYF,TGTGCCAGTAGTATCGTGGGTGGAAACACCATATATTTT
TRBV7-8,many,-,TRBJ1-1,CASSPSLGRQRLNTEAFF,TGTGCCAGCAGCCCTAGTCTGGGGAGACAGAGGTTGAACACTGAAGCTTTCTTT
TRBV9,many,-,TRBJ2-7,CASSPTGFGGGPYEQYF,TGTGCCAGCAGTCCCACTGGCTTCGGGGGCGGCCCCTACGAGCAGTACTTC
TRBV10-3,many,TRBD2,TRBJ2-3,CAIRSGRADTQYF,TGTGCCATCAGAAGCGGGAGGGCAGATACGCAGTATTTT
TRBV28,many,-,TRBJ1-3,CASSLIYGNTIYF,TGTGCCAGCAGTTTGATTTATGGAAACACCATATATTTT
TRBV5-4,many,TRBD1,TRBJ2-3,CASSLRTGGADTQYF,TGTGCCAGCAGCTTGCGGACAGGGGGCGCAGATACGCAGTATTTT
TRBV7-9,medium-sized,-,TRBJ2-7,CASSLDHPREYF,TGTGCCAGCAGCTTAGACCATCCGCGAGAGTACTTC